Listed here are 9 T cell receptor beta chains from one sample, sequenced in a study of human T cells and chemical hapten exposure. Time point denoted: patch test 3, about 24 weeks after DPC sensitization. The treatment is: therapeutic diphenylcyclopropenone sensitization with weekly scalp DPC. From the RACE reads, TCRdb called clonotypes with MiXCR, one entry per CDR3 protein. This sample carries under 200,000 distinct CDR3 sequences, roughly 26% of them seen once, and the ten largest clones take about 2%. Source: whole blood, taken in connection with sensitization to the hapten diphenylcyclopropenone (DPC). These receptors were obtained from a woman between 18 and 30 years old with alopecia areata. Some clones in this sample may be carry-over from other donors' samples.

This clonotype has ten or more counts. The J gene is TRBJ2-1, the V gene TRBV7-2, with 14 nucleotides matching TRBD2. The germline V gene has CDR1 SGHTA and CDR2 FQGNSA. With 4 bases clipped from V and 9 bases from J, the junction kept 2 bases outside the gene matches. This CDR3 spans 14 amino acids. This CDR3 is CASSSGLAGGEQFF. The CDR3 DNA follows: TGTGCCAGCAGCTCTGGACTAGCGGGGGGTGAGCAGTTCTTC.

The CDR3 here is CASSLLLNTGELFF. The DNA for the CDR3 is TGTGCCAGCAGCTTATTGCTGAACACCGGGGAGCTGTTTTTT. V is TRBV7-2 and J is TRBJ2-2; D is unclear. The germline CDR1 and CDR2 sequences are SGHTA and FQGNSA. V dropped 2 bases and J dropped 1 base, with 5 bases sitting between them. This CDR3 is built from 14 residues.

The rearrangement links TRBV9 to TRBJ2-3, with D unresolved. There are 13 residues in the CDR3. The V gene lost 3 bases and the J gene lost 6 bases, with 11 bases spanning the gap. The V gene's germline CDR1 is SGDLS and CDR2 YYNGEE. The CDR3 region has the DNA TGTGCCAGCAGCGGTCAGCACGGGGATACGCAGTATTTT. Its translation is CASSGQHGDTQYF.

This clonotype was observed many times. The V and J genes are TRBV7-2 and TRBJ2-7; 11 nucleotides agree with TRBD1. Unmatched junction bases numbered 5, after V lost 3 bases and J lost 4 bases. Germline V CDR1 and CDR2: SGHTA, FQGNSA. This CDR3 is 15 amino acids long. CDR3 nucleotide sequence: TGTGCCAGCAGCTTCGGACAGGGGGCGAGTTACGAGCAGTACTTC. It yields the protein CASSFGQGASYEQYF. The variable domain in full, completed from reference TRBV7-2 and TRBJ2-7, reads GAGVSQSPSNKVTEKGKDVELRCDPISGHTALYWYRQSLGQGLEFLIYFQGNSAPDKSGLPSDRFSAERTGGSVSTLTIQRTQQEDSAVYLCASSFGQGASYEQYFGPGTRLTVT.

The gene calls are TRBV5-4 and TRBJ2-1, with 10 bases lining up with TRBD1. This CDR3 is 19 amino acids long. CDR1 is SGHNT, CDR2 YYREEE, per germline (reference sequence). With V trimmed by 4 bases and J by 0 bases, 13 bases remained unmatched. CDR3 DNA sequence: TGTGCCAGCAGCCCCCGGGACAGGGGTCTCACAAGCTCCTACAATGAGCAGTTCTTC. As protein: CASSPRDRGLTSSYNEQFF.

The rearrangement joins TRBV7-6 to TRBJ2-1, with D perhaps TRBD2 (5 bases). The CDR3 consists of 13 residues. Germline CDR1 reads SGHVS; CDR2 reads FNYEAQ. V lost 2 bases, J lost 10 bases, and 12 bases lay in between. CDR3 in amino acids: CASSLTDWAEQFF. The CDR3 coding sequence is TGTGCCAGCAGCTTAACGGACTGGGCAGAGCAGTTCTTC. The full variable domain, its missing parts supplied by reference TRBV7-6 and TRBJ2-1, is GAGVSQSPRYKVTKRGQDVALRCDPISGHVSLYWYRQALGQGPEFLTYFNYEAQQDKSGLPNDRFSAERPEGSISTLTIQRTEQRDSAMYRCASSLTDWAEQFFGPGTRLTVL.

The chain is built from TRBV10-3 and TRBJ1-5; D remains ambiguous. The CDR3 loop spans 13 amino acids. Germline V CDR1 and CDR2: ENHRY, SYGVKD. Trimming took 4 bases from V and 7 from J, leaving 11 bases between them. This CDR3 is CAISAEAKQPQHF. The CDR3 DNA sequence: TGTGCCATCAGTGCGGAAGCGAAGCAGCCCCAGCATTTT.

This clonotype has more than one count but fewer than ten. This chain connects TRBV6-5 to TRBJ2-5; D gene ambiguous. This CDR3 has 12 amino acids. Trimming cost V 6 bases and J 2 bases, with 7 bases left between them. CDR1 is MNHEY and CDR2 is SVGAGI in the germline V gene. Here the CDR3 reads CASSDTQETQYF. CDR3 nucleotide sequence: TGTGCCAGCAGCGACACTCAAGAGACCCAGTACTTC.

This clonotype was recorded a few times. The gene calls are TRBV4-2 and TRBJ1-2; D unclear. The CDR3 is 15 residues long. Germline values: CDR1 LGHNA, CDR2 YNFKEQ. V shed 0 bases and J shed 3 bases, with 11 bases lying between them. The CDR3 DNA reads TGTGCCAGCAGCCAAGAACTATTACAGCACTATGGCTACACCTTC. Encoded protein: CASSQELLQHYGYTF.